One and the same sample provided the 22 T cell receptor beta chains below, sequenced in a study of CD8 T cells in Susac syndrome. RNA amounts of roughly 0.45 to 1 ug underwent reverse transcription with random hexamers. MiXCR, applied by TCRdb to the immunoSEQ multiplex PCR reads, yields one record per CDR3 protein. The sample carries 180,000 or so distinct CDR3 sequences, over 85% recorded once. What was sequenced was CD4+ T cells from PBMCs. The source of these receptors is a human donor in good health.

The chain joins TRBV28 to TRBJ1-5, with D possibly TRBD1 on 5 matching bases. The germline V gene has CDR1 MDHEN and CDR2 SYDVKM. This CDR3 contains 14 residues. Trimming stripped 9 bases from V and 0 bases from J, with 12 bases between. Written as DNA, the CDR3 is TGTGCCAGTCAGGGCCTTTATAGCAATCAGCCCCAGCATTTT. As protein: CASQGLYSNQPQHF. Full variable domain (remainder filled in from reference TRBV28 and TRBJ1-5): DVKVTQSSRYLVKRTGEKVFLECVQDMDHENMFWYRQDPGLGLRLIYFSYDVKMKEKGDIPEGYSVSREKKERFSLILESASTNQTSMYLCASQGLYSNQPQHFGDGTRLSIL.

This chain joins TRBV27 and TRBJ2-1; 8 nucleotides line up with TRBD2. CDR3 length: 15 residues. The ends lost 0 bases at V and 7 bases at J; junction bases unmatched: 5. Germline CDR1 and CDR2: MNHEY and SMNVEV (reference sequence). The DNA of the CDR3 is TGTGCCAGCAGTTTATCGCCGGGAGGGCAGAATGAGCAGTTCTTC. Translation: CASSLSPGGQNEQFF.

V is TRBV28 and J is TRBJ2-7, with D possibly being TRBD2 (6 bases). This CDR3 has 15 residues. Germline V lookup: CDR1 MDHEN, CDR2 SYDVKM. Trimming removed 6 bases from V and 2 bases from J, with 17 bases in between. CDR3 in DNA: TGTGCCAGCAGCCCCGGGACTGAGGGTCCCTACGAGCAGTACTTC. Amino acid sequence: CASSPGTEGPYEQYF.

The V and J genes are TRBV7-9 and TRBJ2-3; D unclear. Germline V CDR1 and CDR2: SEHNR, FQNEAQ (reference sequence). The CDR3 consists of 14 residues. V lost 5 bases and J 2 bases, leaving 11 bases between the germline ends. The CDR3 DNA sequence: TGTGCCAGCAGCGTGACCCGAACCACAGATACGCAGTATTTT. It yields the protein CASSVTRTTDTQYF.

This clonotype was counted only a few times. The rearrangement uses TRBV30 and TRBJ2-7; D might be TRBD2 (7 bases). Germline loops: CDR1 GTSNPN, CDR2 SVGIG (reference sequence). CDR3 size: 14 residues. Trimming left V 0 bases short and J 1 base short, with 10 bases between. CDR3 sequence: CAWSVGGVSYEQYF. The CDR3, as DNA: TGTGCCTGGAGTGTAGGGGGGGTTTCCTACGAGCAGTACTTC.

The J gene is TRBJ2-1, the V gene TRBV20-1; no clear D. This CDR3 has 12 amino acids. Germline CDR1 DFQATT, CDR2 SNEGSKA (reference sequence). The V and J ends lost 6 bases and 5 bases respectively, with 11 bases between them. The chain's CDR3 is CSATWQDNEQFF. CDR3 nucleotide sequence: TGCAGTGCAACGTGGCAGGACAATGAGCAGTTCTTC.

J is TRBJ2-2 and V is TRBV12-3 or TRBV12-4; D gene unclear. The CDR3 consists of 13 residues. V lost 3 bases to trimming and J lost 4 bases, with 6 bases between them. The CDR3 region is CASSFDFTGELFF. CDR3 nucleotides: TGTGCCAGCAGTTTTGACTTCACCGGGGAGCTGTTTTTT.

The gene calls are TRBV4-1 and TRBJ1-2, with a tentative D call TRBD1 (6 bases). Germline V gene lookup returns CDR1 MGHRA and CDR2 YSYEKL. The V end lost 1 base, the J end lost 2 bases, and 11 bases lay between the germline ends. The CDR3 is 15 residues long. The CDR3 sequence: CASSQAATGNYGYTF. CDR3 bases: TGCGCCAGCAGCCAAGCCGCGACAGGCAACTATGGCTACACCTTC.

The CDR3 is CASERSGTGEQYF. In nucleotides, the CDR3 is TGTGCCAGCGAACGGAGCGGGACGGGCGAGCAGTACTTC. This chain connects TRBV2 to TRBJ2-7; 7 bases are a match to TRBD2. V trimming: 8 bases; J trimming: 6 bases; junction bases outside the gene matches: 10. Germline V CDR1 and CDR2: SNHLY, FYNNEI. This CDR3 is 13 amino acids long.

The CDR3 DNA reads TGTGCCAGCAGCTCCCCACAGGGCGGGAGTGCAACCGGGGAGCTGTTTTTT. It encodes CASSSPQGGSATGELFF. The gene calls are TRBV9 and TRBJ2-2, with D possibly TRBD2 on 7 matching bases. Looked up from germline, CDR1 is SGDLS and CDR2 is YYNGEE. This CDR3 contains 17 residues. The V end lost 4 bases, the J end lost 5 bases, and 21 bases lay between the germline ends. The whole variable domain, remainder taken from reference TRBV9 and TRBJ2-2, is DSGVTQTPKHLITATGQRVTLRCSPRSGDLSVYWYQQSLDQGLQFLIQYYNGEERAKGNILERFSAQQFPDLHSELNLSSLELGDSALYFCASSSPQGGSATGELFFGEGSRLTVL.

This CDR3 reads CSVQGARNQPQHF. The CDR3 DNA follows: TGCAGTGTTCAGGGGGCGCGCAATCAGCCCCAGCATTTT. The chain couples TRBV20-1 to TRBJ1-5; 8 positions match TRBD1. V gave up 7 bases and J gave up 2 bases; unmatched junction bases: 4. This CDR3 comprises 13 residues. CDR1 is DFQATT and CDR2 is SNEGSKA in the germline V gene (reference sequence).

This chain joins TRBV28 and TRBJ2-1; D is unclear. Germline lookup yields CDR1 MDHEN and CDR2 SYDVKM. The CDR3 runs 15 residues. Trimming took off 7 bases at V and 6 bases at J, with 19 bases between the two ends. The chain's CDR3 is CASKNTLREINEQFF. The CDR3 nucleotides read TGTGCCAGCAAAAATACTCTTCGCGAAATCAATGAGCAGTTCTTC.

The chain carries TRBV29-1 and TRBJ1-1; D may be TRBD1 (6 bases). Germline V CDR1 and CDR2: SQVTM, ANQGSEA. V lost 7 bases to trimming and J lost 4 bases, with 13 bases between them. The CDR3 has 12 amino acids. The CDR3 coding sequence is TGCAGCGCGGGGGCCGGCAGCACTGAAGCTTTCTTT. This codes for CSAGAGSTEAFF.

The chain recombines TRBV2 with TRBJ1-2, with 8 bases fitting TRBD1. V trimming: 4 bases; J trimming: 8 bases; junction bases outside the gene matches: 15. CDR1 SNHLY and CDR2 FYNNEI come from the germline V gene. There are 16 residues in the CDR3. CDR3 in amino acids: CASSVDRVLIRGGYTF. CDR3 in DNA: TGTGCCAGCAGTGTGGACAGGGTACTGATACGGGGAGGCTACACCTTC.

This clonotype was seen only once. V and J are TRBV29-1 and TRBJ2-7, with D possibly matching TRBD2 (6 bases). The germline V and J ends were trimmed by 4 bases and 6 bases, with 19 bases remaining between them. The CDR3 loop spans 14 amino acids. Germline V lookup: CDR1 SQVTM, CDR2 ANQGSEA. CDR3 bases: TGCAGCGTTGCAGGTAGCCCCGGAGGGAGCGAGCAGTACTTC. Its protein product is CSVAGSPGGSEQYF.

The genes are TRBV27 and TRBJ2-1, with TRBD2 matching over 7 bases. From germline, CDR1 is MNHEY and CDR2 SMNVEV (reference sequence). CDR3 length equals 15 residues. Trimming took 3 bases from V and 5 from J; bases not matched to a gene: 7. The CDR3 DNA reads as TGTGCCAGCAGTTTGTCGCGGGAGAGACACAATGAGCAGTTCTTC. This gives the protein CASSLSRERHNEQFF.

The chain recombines TRBV20-1 with TRBJ2-1; a weak D match, TRBD1 (6 bases). This CDR3 comprises 18 residues. From germline, CDR1 is DFQATT and CDR2 SNEGSKA (reference sequence). Trimming shortened V by 7 bases and J by 1 base, and 26 bases separated the two germline ends. CDR3 residues: CSVKARQAVEGSYNEQFF. The CDR3 nucleotides read TGCAGTGTCAAGGCGCGACAGGCGGTAGAGGGGTCCTACAATGAGCAGTTCTTC.

This clonotype appeared once. The chain is built from TRBV29-1 and TRBJ2-3; 10 nucleotides align to TRBD1. The ends lost 4 bases at V and 5 bases at J; junction bases unmatched: 9. Germline CDR1 and CDR2: SQVTM and ANQGSEA. The CDR3 has 15 amino acids. CDR3 nucleotides: TGCAGCGTTGCCCCGTCGACAGGGGGCAAAGATACGCAGTATTTT. It translates to CSVAPSTGGKDTQYF.

The chain combines TRBV20-1 with TRBJ2-5; 9 nucleotides match TRBD2. After removal of 0 bases from V and 2 bases from J, the junction contained 7 bases not matched to a gene. The CDR3 contains 16 residues. CDR1 is DFQATT, CDR2 SNEGSKA, per germline (reference sequence). The CDR3, as DNA: TGCAGTGCTAGAGACGGGGCGGGAGGGGATCAAGAGACCCAGTACTTC. This translates into CSARDGAGGDQETQYF.

This clonotype appeared once. V and J are TRBV28 and TRBJ1-2; no definite D call. The CDR3 totals 14 residues. The germline V gene has CDR1 MDHEN and CDR2 SYDVKM. V was trimmed by 2 bases and J by 0 bases, leaving 7 bases between them. The CDR3 coding sequence is TGTGCCAGCAGTTTAGGTCTTTCTAACTATGGCTACACCTTC. It is translated as CASSLGLSNYGYTF.

The J gene is TRBJ2-3, the V gene TRBV7-2; 7 bases align to TRBD2. This CDR3 region has 13 residues. The germline gives CDR1 SGHTA, CDR2 FQGNSA. V shed 3 bases and J 6 bases; nucleotides not matched to a gene: 3. CDR3 nucleotides: TGTGCCAGCAGCTTGGTTAGCGGGGATACGCAGTATTTT. This codes for CASSLVSGDTQYF.

The chain combines TRBV20-1 with TRBJ1-5; TRBD1 matches 8 bases. The V gene end was trimmed by 5 bases and the J gene end by 4 bases; junction bases not matched to a gene: 7. Germline loops: CDR1 DFQATT, CDR2 SNEGSKA (reference sequence). This CDR3 has 14 amino acids. CDR3 in DNA: TGCAGTGCTTATCGGACAGGGTCAAATCAGCCCCAGCATTTT. Its protein is CSAYRTGSNQPQHF.